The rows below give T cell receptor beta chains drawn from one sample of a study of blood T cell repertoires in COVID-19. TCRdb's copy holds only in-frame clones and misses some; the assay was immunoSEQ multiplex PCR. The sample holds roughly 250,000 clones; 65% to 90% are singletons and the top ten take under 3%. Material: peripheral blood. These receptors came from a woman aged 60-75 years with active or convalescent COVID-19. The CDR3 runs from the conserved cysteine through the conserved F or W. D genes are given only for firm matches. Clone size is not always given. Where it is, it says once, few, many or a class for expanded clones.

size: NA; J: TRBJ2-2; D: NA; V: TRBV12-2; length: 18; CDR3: CASRRLAGGQKNTGELFF; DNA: TGTGCAAGTCGTCGACTAGCGGGGGGGCAAAAAAACACCGGGGAGCTGTTTTTT
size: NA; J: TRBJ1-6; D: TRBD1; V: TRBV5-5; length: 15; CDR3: CASSFHRGLNSPLHF; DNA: TGTGCCAGCAGCTTCCACAGGGGGCTGAATTCACCCCTCCACTTT
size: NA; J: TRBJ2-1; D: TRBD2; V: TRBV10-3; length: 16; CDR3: CAISTTSGGPLNEQFF; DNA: TGTGCCATCAGTACGACTAGCGGGGGGCCACTTAATGAGCAGTTCTTC
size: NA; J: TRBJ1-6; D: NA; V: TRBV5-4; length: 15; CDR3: CASRRQSSYNSPLHF; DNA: TGTGCCAGCAGGAGACAGAGCTCCTATAATTCACCCCTCCACTTT
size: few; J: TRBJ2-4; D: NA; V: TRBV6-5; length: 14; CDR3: CASSLRTVRNIQYF; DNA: TGTGCCAGCAGTTTAAGGACAGTAAGAAACATTCAGTACTTC
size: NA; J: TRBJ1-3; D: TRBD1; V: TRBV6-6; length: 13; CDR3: CATTGVTGNTIYF; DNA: TGTGCCACAACAGGGGTAACTGGAAACACCATATATTTT
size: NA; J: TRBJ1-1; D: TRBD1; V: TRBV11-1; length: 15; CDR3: CASSLSHRGQGEAFF; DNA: TGTGCCAGCAGCTTAAGTCACAGGGGGCAAGGTGAAGCTTTCTTT
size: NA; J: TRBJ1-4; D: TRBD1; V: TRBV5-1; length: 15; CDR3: CASSWQGVANEKLFF; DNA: TGCGCCAGCAGCTGGCAGGGGGTCGCTAATGAAAAACTGTTTTTT
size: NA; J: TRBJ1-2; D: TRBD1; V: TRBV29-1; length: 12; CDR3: CSVTGLPKGYTF; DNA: TGCAGCGTGACAGGGCTGCCTAAGGGCTACACCTTC
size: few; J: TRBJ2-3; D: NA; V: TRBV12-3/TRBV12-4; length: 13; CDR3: CAWAGPYTDTQYF; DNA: TGTGCCTGGGCGGGGCCCTACACAGATACGCAGTATTTT
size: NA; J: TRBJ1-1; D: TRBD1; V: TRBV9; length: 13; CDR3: CASGQGVNTEAFF; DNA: TGTGCCAGCGGACAGGGGGTGAACACTGAAGCTTTCTTT
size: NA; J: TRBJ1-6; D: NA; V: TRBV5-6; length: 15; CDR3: CASSLTTGYNSPLHF; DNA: TGTGCCAGCAGCTTGACAACAGGGTATAATTCACCCCTCCACTTT
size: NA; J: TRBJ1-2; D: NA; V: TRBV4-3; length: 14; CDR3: CASSQDRAAGGYTF; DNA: TGCGCCAGCAGCCAAGATCGGGCGGCGGGAGGCTACACCTTC
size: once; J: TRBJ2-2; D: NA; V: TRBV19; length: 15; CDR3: CASSMRRDFTGELFF; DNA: TGTGCCAGTAGTATGCGCAGGGATTTCACCGGGGAGCTGTTTTTT
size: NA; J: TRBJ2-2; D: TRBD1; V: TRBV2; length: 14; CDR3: CASMGTGNTGELFF; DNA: TGTGCCAGCATGGGGACAGGGAACACCGGGGAGCTGTTTTTT
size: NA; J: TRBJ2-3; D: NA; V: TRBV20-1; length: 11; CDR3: CSARRQDTQYF; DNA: TGCAGTGCTAGAAGACAAGATACGCAGTATTTT
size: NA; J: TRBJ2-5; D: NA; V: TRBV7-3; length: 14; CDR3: CASSPEGRRETQYF; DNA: TGTGCCAGCAGCCCCGAGGGTAGGAGGGAGACCCAGTACTTC
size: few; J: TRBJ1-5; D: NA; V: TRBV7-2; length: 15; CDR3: CASSLDRGVAQPQHF; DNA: TGTGCCAGCAGCTTAGATCGGGGGGTCGCTCAGCCCCAGCATTTT
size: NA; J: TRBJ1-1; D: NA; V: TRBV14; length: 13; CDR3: CASSRLVVGEAFF; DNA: TGTGCCAGCAGCCGGTTGGTAGTCGGTGAAGCTTTCTTT
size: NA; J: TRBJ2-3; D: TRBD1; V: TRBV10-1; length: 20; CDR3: CASKWGDHPDRAHSTDTQYF; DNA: TGCGCCAGCAAGTGGGGCGACCACCCGGACAGGGCCCATAGCACAGATACGCAGTATTTT
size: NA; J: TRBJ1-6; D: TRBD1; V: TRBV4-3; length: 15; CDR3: CASSQEGTENSPLHF; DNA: TGCGCCAGCAGCCAAGAGGGGACAGAAAATTCACCCCTCCACTTT
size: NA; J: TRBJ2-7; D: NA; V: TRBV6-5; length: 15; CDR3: CASNFNPPSSYEQYF; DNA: TGTGCCAGCAACTTTAATCCGCCGAGCTCCTACGAGCAGTACTTC
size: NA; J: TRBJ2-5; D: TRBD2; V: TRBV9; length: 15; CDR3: CASSATSGGQETQYF; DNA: TGTGCCAGCAGCGCGACTAGCGGGGGGCAAGAGACCCAGTACTTC
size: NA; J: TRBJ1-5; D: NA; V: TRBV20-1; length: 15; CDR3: CSASIGAYGNQPQHF; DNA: TGCAGTGCTAGTATAGGGGCCTATGGCAATCAGCCCCAGCATTTT
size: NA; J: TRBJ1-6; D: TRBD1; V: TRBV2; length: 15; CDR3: CASSARTGPNSPLHF; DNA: TGTGCCAGCAGCGCTCGGACAGGCCCCAATTCACCCCTCCACTTT
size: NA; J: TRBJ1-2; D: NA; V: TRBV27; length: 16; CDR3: CASSSWSGASFYGYTF; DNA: TGTGCCAGCAGCAGCTGGTCAGGCGCATCCTTCTATGGCTACACCTTC
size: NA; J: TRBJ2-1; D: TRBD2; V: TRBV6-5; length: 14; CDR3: CASRYGTSGNEQFF; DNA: TGTGCCAGCAGGTACGGGACTAGCGGAAATGAGCAGTTCTTC
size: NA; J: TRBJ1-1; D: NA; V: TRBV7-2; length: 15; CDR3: CASSLAGGRGTEAFF; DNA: TGTGCCAGCAGCTTAGCAGGGGGTCGGGGCACTGAAGCTTTCTTT
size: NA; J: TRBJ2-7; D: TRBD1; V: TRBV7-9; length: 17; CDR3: CASSLSPGQGWTYEQYF; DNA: TGTGCCAGCAGCTTATCACCGGGACAGGGTTGGACCTACGAGCAGTACTTC
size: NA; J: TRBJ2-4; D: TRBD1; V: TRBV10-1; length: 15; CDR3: CASSKDRGFANIQYF; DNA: TGCGCCAGCAGTAAGGACAGGGGGTTTGCAAACATTCAGTACTTC
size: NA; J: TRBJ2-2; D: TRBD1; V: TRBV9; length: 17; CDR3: CASSVVEDRGNTGELFF; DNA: TGTGCCAGCAGCGTAGTTGAGGACAGGGGGAACACCGGGGAGCTGTTTTTT